This T cell receptor beta chain stems from a study of post-analysis software for immune sequencing data. The overall study: Disease trajectories encompassed relapsing-remitting, secondary progressive and progressive-relapsing multiple sclerosis. Study-level points and caveats: Among roughly 5 TRBV segments more frequent in patients than controls were TRBV5-6, TRBV5-1 and TRBV20-1.

CDR1 and CDR2 from the germline V gene are GTSNPN and SVGIG (reference sequence). The CDR3 loop spans 12 amino acids. In the case of this clonotype: No antigen is known for it. The junction differs from germline at one of its ends, possibly a read error.

The library was made from cDNA and included unique molecular identifiers. A population of about 0.85 to 11 million T cells gave rise to around 480,000 cDNA molecules. MiXCR, applied by TCRdb to the PCR reads, yields one record per CDR3 protein. The profile covers hundreds of thousands of distinct CDR3 sequences, with 53% appearing a single time and around 4.5% taken by the ten largest. Input material: blood. V gene TRBV30 combines with J gene TRBJ2-4, with TRBD2 as a possible D gene (6 bases). The closer fit of TRBJ2-7 to the DNA end suggests the J call may be wrong. The TCR sequence derives from a girl aged 10 to 17 with multiple sclerosis. The DNA for the CDR3 is TGTGCCGGGAGGCAAGGGAACTACGAGCAGTACTTC. This sequence encodes CAGRQGNYEQYF.